This TCR beta chain is from a study of blood T cell repertoires in COVID-19. Clones were read by immunoSEQ multiplex PCR, and TCRdb kept only the in-frame ones, dropping some. The table has under 300,000 clones, roughly 89% seen once; the top ten hold approximately 0.85%. V was pared by 6 bases and J by 3 bases, with 9 bases of the junction left unmatched. CDR1 is LNHDA and CDR2 is SQIVND in the germline V gene (reference sequence). The CDR3 length is 15 residues. The clonotype comes from a woman in her thirties or forties who had recovered from COVID-19. The source material was peripheral blood. The V call is TRBV19, the J call TRBJ1-1; TRBD1 agrees at 8 bases. The DNA for the CDR3 is TGTGCCAGTAGCCCGGACAGGGACTGGGACACTGAAGCTTTCTTT. Encoded protein: CASSPDRDWDTEAFF.